The subject of this entry is one T cell receptor beta chain. These data originate in a study of cytomegalovirus exposure and HLA in healthy donors. Sequencing was performed with immunoSEQ multiplex PCR; in TCRdb, only in-frame clones are kept and a portion is missing. The top ten hold about 2.5% of the sample, which has about 240,000 clones, about 83% seen once. The sample taken for sequencing was PBMCs. This receptor was taken from a man aged 18 to 30 in good health and CMV-seronegative.

CDR3 sequence reads: CASSDGRVYNQPQHF. CDR3 coding DNA: TGTGCCAGCAGTGATGGCAGGGTTTACAATCAGCCCCAGCATTTT. This rearrangement joins TRBV6-1 to TRBJ1-5; TRBD1 is a possible D gene (5 bases). V was shortened by 3 bases and J by 3 bases, with 12 bases between the two germline ends. Per germline, CDR1 MNHNS and CDR2 SASEGT. The CDR3 has 15 residues.